This passage covers 21 T cell receptor beta chains from one sample sequenced in a study of blood T cell repertoires in COVID-19. Libraries were prepared by immunoSEQ multiplex PCR; TCRdb keeps only in-frame clonotypes and omits some of them. The table records around 290,000 clones, approximately 88% of them present only once. Sequencing was performed on PBMCs or T cells enriched from blood (not recorded which). The receptors were gathered from a woman aged 25-40 years who had recovered from COVID-19.

This chain links TRBV7-8 with TRBJ2-5; 7 nucleotides match TRBD2. This CDR3 comprises 15 residues. Germline-derived CDR1 and CDR2 are SGHVS and FQNEAQ. Germline trimming cut 3 bases from V and 0 bases from J; bases unmatched to any gene: 4. The DNA of the CDR3 is TGTGCCAGCAGCTTTCTTGCGGGGGACCAAGAGACCCAGTACTTC. Protein sequence: CASSFLAGDQETQYF.

The CDR3 DNA is TGTGCCAGCAGGTACAGGGTGGGGAACACTGAAGCTTTCTTT. This codes for CASRYRVGNTEAFF. J is TRBJ1-1 and V is TRBV27; D is perhaps TRBD1 (6 bases). The CDR3 has 14 residues. V was cut by 6 bases and J by 1 base, with 12 bases left in between. Per the germline V gene, CDR1 is MNHEY and CDR2 is SMNVEV (reference sequence).

This clone was detected only once. This chain links TRBV19 with TRBJ1-5, with 8 bases lining up with TRBD1. Germline CDR1 and CDR2: LNHDA and SQIVND (reference sequence). The CDR3 runs 18 residues. V lost 3 bases and J lost 6; bases outside the gene matches: 16. DNA for the CDR3: TGTGCCAGTAGTATTAGCCCCTTCGACAGGGGCAAGGGTCAGCCCCAGCATTTT. Residues: CASSISPFDRGKGQPQHF.

The V call is TRBV5-1, the J call TRBJ1-3; D uncertain. CDR3 length: 12 amino acids. V gave up 4 bases and J gave up 11 bases, with 13 bases separating them. Germline loops: CDR1 SGHRS, CDR2 YFSETQ. CDR3 DNA sequence: TGCGCCAGCAGCCCAGATTTATTGGCCATATATTTT. This gives the protein CASSPDLLAIYF.

J is TRBJ1-2 and V is TRBV4-3; TRBD1 agrees at 7 bases. The CDR3 sequence is 16 residues long. The germline V gene has CDR1 LGHNA and CDR2 YSLEER. V shed 3 bases and J 4 bases; nucleotides not matched to a gene: 11. This CDR3 reads CASSHVAGGTVYGYTF. CDR3 sequence (DNA): TGCGCCAGCAGCCATGTTGCGGGCGGGACAGTCTATGGCTACACCTTC.

This chain uses TRBV5-1 with TRBJ2-5; 7 bases line up with TRBD2. The CDR3 contains 15 residues. The germline V gene has CDR1 SGHRS and CDR2 YFSETQ. V lost 4 bases and J lost 5; bases outside the gene matches: 11. The CDR3 sequence is CASSAGGLAVETQYF. As DNA, the CDR3 is TGCGCCAGCAGCGCTGGCGGTCTAGCGGTGGAGACCCAGTACTTC.

This clone occurred once. The rearrangement joins TRBV5-1 to TRBJ1-3; 9 bases match TRBD1. CDR1 is SGHRS and CDR2 is YFSETQ in the germline V gene. The junction had 12 bases not matched to a gene; V was cut back by 5 bases and J by 0 bases. The CDR3 runs 18 residues. CDR3 in amino acids: CASRTGTGPSYSGNTIYF. CDR3 sequence (DNA): TGCGCCAGCAGGACCGGGACAGGGCCCTCTTACTCTGGAAACACCATATATTTT.

The V and J genes are TRBV29-1 and TRBJ1-6; possibly TRBD1 for D (6 bases). Germline V gene data show CDR1 as SQVTM and CDR2 as ANQGSEA. The CDR3 runs 13 residues. Deletions cut 4 bases from V and 7 bases from J, with 11 bases between. CDR3 amino acids: CSVGQDQNSPLHF. CDR3 nucleotides: TGCAGCGTTGGACAGGACCAAAATTCACCCCTCCACTTT.

This clone occurred once. This chain uses TRBV27 with TRBJ2-5, with TRBD1 matching 7 bases. The ends lost 3 bases at V and 1 base at J; junction bases unmatched: 2. CDR1 and CDR2 (germline): MNHEY, SMNVEV (reference sequence). The CDR3 runs to 14 residues. The CDR3 bases are TGTGCCAGCAGTTTGGACAGGTCCCAAGAGACCCAGTACTTC. This codes for CASSLDRSQETQYF.

The J gene is TRBJ1-4, the V gene TRBV18; D gene unclear. The V gene's germline CDR1 is KGHSH and CDR2 LQKENI. Between the trimmed V and J ends, which lost 3 bases and 3 bases, there was a span of 14 bases. There are 16 residues in the CDR3. In DNA form, the CDR3 reads TGTGCCAGCTCACCGGCGGGCGCAGTTCCTAATGAAAAACTGTTTTTT. This codes for CASSPAGAVPNEKLFF.

This chain links TRBV5-6 with TRBJ1-2; D perhaps matches TRBD1 (5 bases). V was clipped by 0 bases and J by 4 bases, with 10 bases between them. Germline CDR1 reads SGHDT; CDR2 reads YYEEEE. This CDR3 has 14 amino acids. CDR3 protein: CASSLGTGTYGYTF. The CDR3 bases are TGTGCCAGCAGCTTGGGAACAGGAACCTATGGCTACACCTTC.

V gene TRBV10-3 combines with J gene TRBJ1-2, with D hard to call. The CDR3 runs to 14 residues. CDR1 and CDR2 (germline): ENHRY, SYGVKD. V gave up 2 bases and J gave up 2 bases, with 9 bases separating them. CDR3 bases: TGTGCCATCAGTGAGAGAAGGGAGAACTATGGCTACACCTTC. Its translation is CAISERRENYGYTF.

V is TRBV24-1 and J is TRBJ2-5, with a tentative D call TRBD1 (6 bases). Germline CDR1 reads KGHDR; CDR2 reads SFDVKD. The CDR3 is made up of 13 amino acids. The V gene lost 4 bases and the J gene lost 4 bases, with 9 bases spanning the gap. CDR3: CATSETGRETQYF. CDR3 coding DNA: TGTGCCACCAGTGAAACAGGGAGAGAGACCCAGTACTTC.

V is TRBV5-4 and J is TRBJ2-7; TRBD1 aligns across 10 bases. This CDR3 comprises 14 residues. Germline-derived CDR1 and CDR2 are SGHNT and YYREEE (reference sequence). Losses at the gene ends were 3 bases for V and 7 bases for J; bases not matched to a gene: 7. The CDR3 nucleotides read TGTGCCAGCAGCTCCGGGACAGGGGAGGGGGAGCAGTACTTC. Protein product: CASSSGTGEGEQYF.

This chain links TRBV27 with TRBJ1-5; D gene ambiguous. The CDR3 runs 14 residues. Germline values: CDR1 MNHEY, CDR2 SMNVEV (reference sequence). The V end lost 5 bases, the J end lost 7 bases, and 15 bases lay between the germline ends. The CDR3 sequence: CASSLTSSPQPQHF. The CDR3 DNA reads TGTGCCAGCAGTCTCACATCTTCGCCCCAGCCCCAGCATTTT.

The chain recombines TRBV5-5 with TRBJ2-3; TRBD2 agrees at 8 bases. The CDR3 runs 16 residues. Germline CDR1 SGHKS, CDR2 YYEKEE (reference sequence). With 4 bases clipped from V and 2 bases from J, the junction kept 9 bases outside the gene matches. The CDR3 nucleotides read TGTGCCAGCAGCCCCCGGGGCGGGGGGCTCACAGATACGCAGTATTTT. It translates to CASSPRGGGLTDTQYF. Variable domain in full (rest from reference TRBV5-5 and TRBJ2-3): DAGVTQSPTHLIKTRGQQVTLRCSPISGHKSVSWYQQVLGQGPQFIFQYYEKEERGRGNFPDRFSARQFPNYSSELNVNALLLGDSALYLCASSPRGGGLTDTQYFGPGTRLTVL.

The rearrangement uses TRBV28 and TRBJ2-1; the D gene is possibly TRBD2 (6 bases). Per germline, CDR1 MDHEN and CDR2 SYDVKM. Trimming removed 11 bases at V and 4 bases at J, with 21 bases between. CDR3 length equals 15 residues. CDR3 nucleotide sequence: TGTGCCTGCGAGATAGGCAGGGACTTATACAATGAGCAGTTCTTC. Its protein is CACEIGRDLYNEQFF.

This chain links TRBV28 with TRBJ2-7, with 7 bases aligning to TRBD1. V dropped 6 bases and J dropped 3; count of bases not matched to a gene: 11. This CDR3 contains 15 residues. Per the germline V gene, CDR1 is MDHEN and CDR2 is SYDVKM. The CDR3 spells CASSASRDSIYEQYF. In DNA, the CDR3 is TGTGCCAGCAGCGCGTCCCGGGACAGCATCTACGAGCAGTACTTC.

The genes are TRBV28 and TRBJ2-7; D possibly corresponds to TRBD1 (6 bases). This CDR3 has 17 residues. Germline CDR1 MDHEN, CDR2 SYDVKM. V dropped 8 bases and J dropped 2 bases, with 25 bases sitting between them. The CDR3 nucleotides read TGTGCCAGCCGTTCTCCGAGAGGGGGTAGCCATACCTACGAGCAGTACTTC. Translating it yields CASRSPRGGSHTYEQYF.

V gene TRBV14 combines with J gene TRBJ1-6, with D perhaps matching TRBD1 (6 bases). This CDR3 has 14 residues. The V end lost 4 bases, the J end lost 9 bases, and 13 bases lay between the germline ends. Germline V CDR1 and CDR2: SGHDN, FVKESK. CDR3 sequence: CASSPQGHLSPLHF. The CDR3 DNA sequence: TGTGCCAGCAGCCCTCAGGGGCATCTTTCACCCCTCCACTTT.

This chain links TRBV5-1 with TRBJ2-3; D is possibly TRBD1 (6 bases). V gave up 2 bases and J gave up 1 base, with 11 bases separating them. The germline V gene encodes CDR1 SGHRS and CDR2 YFSETQ. The CDR3 is made up of 15 amino acids. CDR3 residues: CASSFGTPGTDTQYF. CDR3 coding DNA: TGCGCCAGCAGCTTCGGGACACCGGGCACAGATACGCAGTATTTT.